The 28 T cell receptor beta chains listed next were all sequenced from one sample in a study of shared clonotypes between healthy human individuals. Terminally differentiated effector memory CD45RA+ cells were excluded by CCR7 positive selection of CD45RO-negative cells. This table comes from immunoSEQ multiplex PCR, and its TCRdb copy is limited to in-frame clones, with some not included. Among roughly 2 million clones listed, around 96% were seen once. Source material: naive CD8+ T cells sorted from blood. The receptors originated from a man aged 18 to 30 in good health.

This chain joins TRBV30 and TRBJ1-2; 8 positions match TRBD1. The CDR3 sequence is 13 residues long. Germline lookup yields CDR1 GTSNPN and CDR2 SVGIG (reference sequence). Losses at the gene ends were 5 bases for V and 6 bases for J; bases not matched to a gene: 8. CDR3 loop: CAWQGAILNGYTF. The CDR3 nucleotides read TGTGCCTGGCAGGGGGCGATTTTAAATGGCTACACCTTC.

V gene TRBV27 combines with J gene TRBJ2-1; either TRBD1 or TRBD2 may supply D (5 bases each). Germline V lookup: CDR1 MNHEY, CDR2 SMNVEV (reference sequence). The CDR3 loop spans 13 amino acids. Trimming removed 5 bases at V and 3 bases at J, with 8 bases between. In nucleotides, the CDR3 is TGTGCCAGCAGTCATGGGGGCTACAATGAGCAGTTCTTC. It yields the protein CASSHGGYNEQFF.

The genes are TRBV28 and TRBJ1-2, with 12 bases fitting TRBD1. The germline V gene has CDR1 MDHEN and CDR2 SYDVKM. There are 14 residues in the CDR3. V lost 7 bases to trimming and J lost 7 bases; unmatched junction nucleotides: 7. This CDR3 is CASTLTGQGAGYTF. CDR3 nucleotide sequence: TGTGCCAGCACCTTAACGGGACAGGGGGCTGGCTACACCTTC.

V and J are TRBV6-5 and TRBJ2-3; weak D call: TRBD2 (7 bases). The length of the CDR3 is 16 residues. Per germline, CDR1 MNHEY and CDR2 SVGAGI. Trimming stripped 2 bases from V and 2 bases from J, with 14 bases between. The CDR3 is CASSYNRGASTDTQYF. DNA for the CDR3: TGTGCCAGCAGTTACAACCGGGGGGCGTCCACAGATACGCAGTATTTT.

The J gene is TRBJ2-1, the V gene TRBV4-1; perhaps TRBD1 as D (5 bases). Trimming removed 1 base at V and 8 bases at J, with 12 bases between. The CDR3 is made up of 14 amino acids. Germline V gene sequence: CDR1 MGHRA, CDR2 YSYEKL. For the CDR3, the DNA is TGCGCCAGCAGCCAAGGTTCAGGGCGCGATGAGCAGTTCTTC. Encoded protein: CASSQGSGRDEQFF.

The rearrangement uses TRBV7-8 and TRBJ1-5; no definite D call. CDR3 length equals 14 residues. The germline V and J ends were trimmed by 5 bases and 5 bases, with 13 bases remaining between them. Germline V gene sequence: CDR1 SGHVS, CDR2 FQNEAQ. The CDR3 DNA reads TGTGCCAGCAGCCCCGGCGCAATCCATCAGCCCCAGCATTTT. This encodes CASSPGAIHQPQHF.

The chain combines TRBV30 with TRBJ2-1; weak D call: TRBD2 (6 bases). Between the trimmed V and J ends, which lost 2 bases and 8 bases, there was a span of 16 bases. The CDR3 is 14 residues long. CDR1 is GTSNPN and CDR2 is SVGIG in the germline V gene (reference sequence). CDR3 protein: CAWSLMGGQDEQFF. The DNA of the CDR3 is TGTGCCTGGAGTCTAATGGGGGGTCAGGATGAGCAGTTCTTC.

In regard to this clone: The identical CDR3 is also encoded by other nucleotide sequences in the sample. This chain uses TRBV5-1 with TRBJ1-1, with 8 bases that match TRBD1. The length of the CDR3 is 14 residues. The V and J ends lost 0 bases and 4 bases, in that order; junction bases with no gene match: 2. Germline-derived CDR1 and CDR2 are SGHRS and YFSETQ. CDR3 DNA: TGCGCCAGCAGCTTGGGACAGGGGTCCACTGAAGCTTTCTTT. Its protein is CASSLGQGSTEAFF.

The V gene is TRBV7-9, the J gene TRBJ2-5; D is perhaps TRBD2 (6 bases). Trimming pared 1 base from V and 5 bases from J, leaving 11 bases between. Per the germline V gene, CDR1 is SEHNR and CDR2 is FQNEAQ (reference sequence). The CDR3 runs to 14 residues. CDR3 sequence reads: CASSLDGGWETQYF. The CDR3 DNA reads TGTGCCAGCAGCTTAGACGGGGGATGGGAGACCCAGTACTTC.

This sequence joins TRBV6-1 and TRBJ2-1; D remains ambiguous. V was cut by 6 bases and J by 2 bases, with 5 bases left in between. This CDR3 is 12 amino acids long. In germline, CDR1 is MNHNS, CDR2 SASEGT. The CDR3 spells CASRTTYNEQFF. The DNA of the CDR3 is TGTGCCAGCAGAACAACCTACAATGAGCAGTTCTTC.

As concerns this clone: The identical CDR3 is also encoded by other nucleotide sequences in the sample. This chain uses TRBV10-1 with TRBJ2-1, with TRBD2 as a possible D gene (5 bases). V was cut by 3 bases and J by 9 bases, with 6 bases left in between. Germline CDR1 is WNHNN and CDR2 is SYGVQD (reference sequence). The CDR3 is 11 amino acids. CDR3 region: CASSDGGEQFF. CDR3 coding DNA: TGCGCCAGCAGTGACGGAGGTGAGCAGTTCTTC.

The chain couples TRBV7-8 to TRBJ1-2; perhaps TRBD1 as D (5 bases). The germline V and J ends were trimmed by 1 base and 4 bases, with 16 bases remaining between them. The CDR3 has 16 amino acids. Germline V gene sequence: CDR1 SGHVS, CDR2 FQNEAQ. CDR3 nucleotide sequence: TGTGCCAGCAGCTTAGAGCGGCGGGACTGGGGCTATGGCTACACCTTC. This sequence encodes CASSLERRDWGYGYTF.

This clone was seen just once. The chain joins TRBV7-9 to TRBJ1-2, with 7 positions matching TRBD1. The junction had 6 bases not matched to a gene; V was cut back by 4 bases and J by 4 bases. The germline V gene encodes CDR1 SEHNR and CDR2 FQNEAQ (reference sequence). The CDR3 consists of 14 residues. The CDR3 sequence is CASSSRGAGYGYTF. CDR3 coding DNA: TGTGCCAGCAGCTCCAGGGGGGCGGGCTATGGCTACACCTTC.

The chain couples TRBV13 to TRBJ1-2; the D is unclear. The CDR3 length is 17 residues. Germline V gene data show CDR1 as PRHDT and CDR2 as FYEKMQ (reference sequence). Trimming stripped 0 bases from V and 4 bases from J, with 18 bases between. DNA for the CDR3: TGTGCCAGCAGCTTAGGGGGTGGAAACCCGCGGGGCTATGGCTACACCTTC. Its protein is CASSLGGGNPRGYGYTF. The whole variable domain, remainder taken from reference TRBV13 and TRBJ1-2, is AAGVIQSPRHLIKEKRETATLKCYPIPRHDTVYWYQQGPGQDPQFLISFYEKMQSDKGSIPDRFSAQQFSDYHSELNMSSLELGDSALYFCASSLGGGNPRGYGYTFGSGTRLTVV.

The rearrangement links TRBV7-9 to TRBJ1-1; no definite D call. The CDR3 extends over 12 amino acids. Trimming pared 5 bases from V and 5 bases from J, leaving 9 bases between. Germline-derived CDR1 and CDR2 are SEHNR and FQNEAQ (reference sequence). Here the CDR3 DNA reads TGTGCCAGCAGCCCGGTTTGGACTGAAGCTTTCTTT. It is translated as CASSPVWTEAFF.

V gene TRBV6-6 combines with J gene TRBJ1-3; D perhaps matches TRBD1 (5 bases). Germline V CDR1 and CDR2: MNHNY, SVGAGI (reference sequence). CDR3 length: 13 amino acids. With 8 bases removed from V and 4 bases from J, the gap between germline ends came to 12 bases. CDR3 DNA sequence: TGTGCCAGCGGGGACCCTGGGGGAAACACCATATATTTT. Translation gives CASGDPGGNTIYF.

This sequence joins TRBV7-9 and TRBJ2-7, with 10 bases matching TRBD1. Trimming took 7 bases from V and 1 from J; bases not matched to a gene: 10. Germline values: CDR1 SEHNR, CDR2 FQNEAQ (reference sequence). CDR3 size: 16 residues. CDR3 nucleotide sequence: TGTGCCAGCACCTTCCCCCCGGGACAGGGGTCCTACGAGCAGTACTTC. This codes for CASTFPPGQGSYEQYF.

V is TRBV27 and J is TRBJ2-2; TRBD2 matches at 8 bases. CDR1 is MNHEY, CDR2 SMNVEV, per germline (reference sequence). This CDR3 region has 17 residues. The trim removed 3 bases at V and 5 bases at J, leaving 11 bases unmatched. CDR3 sequence (DNA): TGTGCCAGCAGTTTCAATTTGGGCGCTAGCGGGACCGGGGAGCTGTTTTTT. This translates into CASSFNLGASGTGELFF.

This clone was detected once. The V call is TRBV30, the J call TRBJ2-1; TRBD2 matches 8 bases. J lost 4 bases, V lost 2 bases, and 7 bases had no gene match. Germline CDR1 reads GTSNPN; CDR2 reads SVGIG (reference sequence). This CDR3 comprises 15 residues. The chain's CDR3 is CAWSPGGAPYNEQFF. DNA of the CDR3: TGTGCCTGGAGTCCCGGGGGGGCCCCATACAATGAGCAGTTCTTC.

A word on this clone: Other nucleotide sequences from this sample produce the same CDR3. The gene calls are TRBV27 and TRBJ1-5, with D tentatively TRBD1 (5 bases). This CDR3 contains 14 residues. V shed 0 bases and J shed 6 bases, with 9 bases lying between them. Germline V lookup: CDR1 MNHEY, CDR2 SMNVEV (reference sequence). CDR3 residues: CASSLSSGRQPQHF. The CDR3 DNA is TGTGCCAGCAGTTTATCTTCAGGGCGTCAGCCCCAGCATTTT.

This clone was seen once. Compared with germline, one end of the junction differs, possibly owing to a read error. The CDR3 nucleotides are TGCGCCAGCAATGAGGGGCTCCCGAGTGGGGAGCTGTTTTTT. Translating it yields CASNEGLPSGELFF. The chain joins TRBV10-2 to TRBJ2-2; TRBD1 or TRBD2 may be the D gene (5 bases each). Germline values: CDR1 WSHSY, CDR2 SAAADI. This CDR3 has 14 residues.

This chain connects TRBV2 to TRBJ1-1, with a weak D call TRBD1 (6 bases). Per germline, CDR1 SNHLY and CDR2 FYNNEI. This CDR3 comprises 15 residues. Deletions cut 4 bases from V and 6 bases from J, with 18 bases between. CDR3 residues: CASSGRVRGGAEAFF. Written as DNA, the CDR3 is TGTGCCAGCAGTGGAAGGGTTAGAGGGGGGGCTGAAGCTTTCTTT.

The chain couples TRBV6-1 to TRBJ2-7; 10 bases are shared with TRBD2. The CDR3 totals 14 residues. Germline CDR1 MNHNS, CDR2 SASEGT. V lost 5 bases to trimming and J lost 3 bases; unmatched junction nucleotides: 4. The CDR3 region is CASSWASGGYEQYF. The CDR3 DNA is TGTGCCAGCAGTTGGGCTAGCGGGGGCTACGAGCAGTACTTC.

This clone was recorded only once. The chain's CDR3 is CAWSYTSGSLAEQFF. The CDR3 region has the DNA TGTGCCTGGAGTTATACTAGCGGGAGCCTCGCTGAGCAGTTCTTC. This chain uses TRBV30 with TRBJ2-1; the match to TRBD2 covers 11 bases. The length of the CDR3 is 15 residues. The V gene end was trimmed by 2 bases and the J gene end by 9 bases; junction bases not matched to a gene: 9. Looked up from germline, CDR1 is GTSNPN and CDR2 is SVGIG (reference sequence).

The V gene is TRBV7-2, the J gene TRBJ2-7; the D is unclear. The germline gives CDR1 SGHTA, CDR2 FQGNSA. The CDR3 sequence is 14 residues long. The V end was cut by 5 bases, the J end by 1 base, with 12 bases between. In nucleotides, the CDR3 is TGTGCCAGCAGCCATACTGGTGGATCCTACGAGCAGTACTTC. This sequence encodes CASSHTGGSYEQYF.

This clone was counted only a few times. V gene TRBV6-5 combines with J gene TRBJ1-6; no clear D gene. The CDR3 is 15 residues long. Trimming pared 2 bases from V and 7 bases from J, leaving 12 bases between. Germline V CDR1 and CDR2: MNHEY, SVGAGI. CDR3 sequence (DNA): TGTGCCAGCAGTTACGTCCAGGCTTACAATTCACCCCTCCACTTT. This translates into CASSYVQAYNSPLHF.

The rearrangement links TRBV30 to TRBJ2-5; D is uncertain. Trimming shortened V by 2 bases and J by 4 bases, and 11 bases separated the two germline ends. Germline lookup yields CDR1 GTSNPN and CDR2 SVGIG (reference sequence). CDR3 size: 13 residues. In DNA form, the CDR3 reads TGTGCCTGGAGTCACATAACCCGAGAGACCCAGTACTTC. Encoded protein: CAWSHITRETQYF.

The chain employs TRBV4-3 and TRBJ2-1; D not certain. Germline V CDR1 and CDR2: LGHNA, YSLEER. CDR3 size: 14 residues. Trimming left V 0 bases short and J 3 bases short, with 6 bases between. The CDR3 loop is CASSQDLVYNEQFF. As DNA, the CDR3 is TGCGCCAGCAGCCAAGATTTGGTCTACAATGAGCAGTTCTTC.